This TCR beta chain was sequenced in a study of cytomegalovirus exposure and HLA in healthy donors (dated by TCRdb to about 2017). Concerning the study at large: A later analysis indicated that the 90 to 150 validation repertoires were generated on the platform also employed for the 650 to 850 repertoires of the first cohort. To predict cytomegalovirus infection status, the study combined high-throughput TCR immunosequencing, statistical association of individual TCRs with disease status, and machine learning. A separate validation cohort of about 110 different subjects was used in addition to the 666-subject first cohort. The study was designed to test whether signatures of past pathogen exposure could be identified by cataloging public T cell receptors. General conclusions and limits of the study: In a later analysis, TCRs clustered in the first cohort were found to also tend to co-occur in the 120 or so validation repertoires, with 90% to 95% of cluster scores above 0. In the study, around 160 TCR beta chains were listed as associated with cytomegalovirus. The authors suggested that the approach could potentially be generalized to other disease states and immunological phenotypes. In vitro tests confirmed that a few of the cytomegalovirus-associated TCR beta chains recognize cytomegalovirus antigens. Across donors, most TCR sequences were observed very rarely, whereas some public TCRs were present in many individuals. The validation cohort had no HLA typing available for a later analysis, so co-occurrence within that cohort was assessed over all 120 repertoires. In both the original and validation cohorts, the classifier was reported to diagnose cytomegalovirus status with high specificity and sensitivity.

Separate from the approximately 670-subject first cohort, the validation cohort of about 120 subjects was the group to which the donors belonged. The germline V gene (reference sequence) supplies CDR1 GTSNPN and CDR2 SVGIG. V sheds 4 bases and J sheds 0 bases, leaving 9 bases between their ends. The CDR3 contains 13 residues, cysteine and phenylalanine counted. Only the CDR3 DNA is retained, 39 bases long and in frame from the first base. Preparation of the library involved the immunoSEQ multiplex PCR assay. In the paper's pipeline: A statistical classification framework was built to diagnose cytomegalovirus status from the catalog of TCR beta chain sequences. TCRdb stores this immuneACCESS table with in-frame sequences only. Part of the clones is absent; in the studies checked, under half of the shortfall reflects unresolved V genes, and no reason is known for the rest. V and J calls and clone size are as listed in that table; D and trimming were resolved from the DNA. This sample is represented by about 280,000 clones; approximately 86% of them were singletons. Of the sample, approximately 1% falls within the top ten clones.

Notes on this clone: Which antigen it targets is not known. No per-base quality is available; no much larger clone lies one base away.

The sequence links TRBV30 to TRBJ1-2, with the D gene call left open. This clonotype was obtained from a woman under 30 in good health and CMV-seronegative. Input material: PBMCs. The DNA is as follows: TGTGCCTGGAAAGGGAGTCCTAACTATGGCTACACCTTC. The encoded protein is CAWKGSPNYGYTF.